This T cell receptor beta chain stems from a study of cytotoxic CD8 clonotypes in ibrutinib-treated CLL. The CDR3 runs 14 residues. The V and J ends lost 7 bases and 4 bases respectively, with 14 bases between them. Germline V lookup: CDR1 ENHRY, CDR2 SYGVKD. The table came from immunoSEQ multiplex PCR; TCRdb's copy has only in-frame clones and leaves some out. Among a few hundred thousand clones listed, less than 75% were seen once. The source of this sequence is a human donor with chronic lymphocytic leukemia. The starting material was PBMCs, obtained after 24 months of ibrutinib treatment. The chain is built from TRBV10-3 and TRBJ1-5; D gene unclear. CDR3 nucleotides: TGTGCCATCATACTACAATATTCTAATCAGCCCCAGCATTTT. Its translation: CAIILQYSNQPQHF.